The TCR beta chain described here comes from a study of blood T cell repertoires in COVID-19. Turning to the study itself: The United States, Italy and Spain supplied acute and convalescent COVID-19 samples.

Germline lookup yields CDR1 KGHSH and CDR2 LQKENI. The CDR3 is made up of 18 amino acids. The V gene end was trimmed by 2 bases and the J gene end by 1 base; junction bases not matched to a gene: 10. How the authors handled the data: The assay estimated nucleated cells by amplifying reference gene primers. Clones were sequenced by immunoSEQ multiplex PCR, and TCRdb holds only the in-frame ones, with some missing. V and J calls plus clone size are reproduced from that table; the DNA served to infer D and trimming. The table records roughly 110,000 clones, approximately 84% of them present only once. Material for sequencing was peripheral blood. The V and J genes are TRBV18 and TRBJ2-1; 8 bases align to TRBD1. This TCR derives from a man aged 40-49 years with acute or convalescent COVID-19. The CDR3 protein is CASSPRIPGGFSYNEQFF. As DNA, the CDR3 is TGTGCCAGCTCACCAAGGATACCAGGGGGCTTTTCCTACAATGAGCAGTTCTTC.